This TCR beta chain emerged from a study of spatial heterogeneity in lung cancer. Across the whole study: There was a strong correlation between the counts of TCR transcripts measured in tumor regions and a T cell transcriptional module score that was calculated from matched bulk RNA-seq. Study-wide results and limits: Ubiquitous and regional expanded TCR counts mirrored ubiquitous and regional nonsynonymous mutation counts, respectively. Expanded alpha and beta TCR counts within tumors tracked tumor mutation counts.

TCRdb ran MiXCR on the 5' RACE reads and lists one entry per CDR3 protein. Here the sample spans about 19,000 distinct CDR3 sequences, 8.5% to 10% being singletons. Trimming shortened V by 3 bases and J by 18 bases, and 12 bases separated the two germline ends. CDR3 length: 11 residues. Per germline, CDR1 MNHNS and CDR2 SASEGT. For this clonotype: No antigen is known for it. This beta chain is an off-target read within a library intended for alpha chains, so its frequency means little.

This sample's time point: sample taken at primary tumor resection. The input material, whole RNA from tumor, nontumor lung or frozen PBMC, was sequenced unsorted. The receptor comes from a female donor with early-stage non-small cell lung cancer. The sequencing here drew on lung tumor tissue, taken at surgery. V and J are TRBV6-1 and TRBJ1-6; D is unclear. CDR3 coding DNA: TGTGCCAGCAGTGATGCGGAGGCGCACCACTTT. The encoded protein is CASSDAEAHHF.